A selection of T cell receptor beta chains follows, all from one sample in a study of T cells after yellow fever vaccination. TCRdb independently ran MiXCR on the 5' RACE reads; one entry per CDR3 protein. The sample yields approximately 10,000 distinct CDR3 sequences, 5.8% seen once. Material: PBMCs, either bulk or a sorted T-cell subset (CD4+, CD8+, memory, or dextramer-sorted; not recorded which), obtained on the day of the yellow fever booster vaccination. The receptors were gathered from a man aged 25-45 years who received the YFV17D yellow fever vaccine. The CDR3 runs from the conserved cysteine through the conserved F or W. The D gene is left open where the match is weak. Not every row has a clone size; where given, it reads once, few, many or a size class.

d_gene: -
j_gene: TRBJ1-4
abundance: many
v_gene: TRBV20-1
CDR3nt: TGCAGTGCTAGAGAAGGGGCGGCAACTAATGAAAAACTGTTTTTT
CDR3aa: CSAREGAATNEKLFF

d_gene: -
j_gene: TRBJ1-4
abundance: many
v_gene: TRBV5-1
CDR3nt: TGCGCCAGCAGCTTGGACGGAGCAACAACTAATGAAAAACTGTTTTTT
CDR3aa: CASSLDGATTNEKLFF

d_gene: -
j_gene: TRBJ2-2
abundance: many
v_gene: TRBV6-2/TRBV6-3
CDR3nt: TGTGCCAGCACCGGGTCGACAGCTTCGAACACCGGGGAGCTGTTTTTT
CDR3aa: CASTGSTASNTGELFF

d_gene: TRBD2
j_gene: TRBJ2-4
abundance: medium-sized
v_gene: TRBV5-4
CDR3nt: TGTGCCAGCAGTACTGATAGCGGGAGGGGATACATTCAGTACTTC
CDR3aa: CASSTDSGRGYIQYF

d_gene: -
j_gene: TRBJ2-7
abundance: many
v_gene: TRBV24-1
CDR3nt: TGTGCCACCATTAGTGGCGGCCCTCGGCACGGGGGCTTC
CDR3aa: CATISGGPRHGGF

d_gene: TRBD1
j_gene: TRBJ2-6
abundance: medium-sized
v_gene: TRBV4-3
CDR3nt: TGCGCCAGCAGCCTAACAGGGGGCACGGGGGCCAACGTCCTGACTTTC
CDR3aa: CASSLTGGTGANVLTF

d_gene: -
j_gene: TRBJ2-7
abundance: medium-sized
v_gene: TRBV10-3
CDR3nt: TGTGCCATCAGTAACCCGACTGGGGCCTACGAGCAGTACTTC
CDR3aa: CAISNPTGAYEQYF

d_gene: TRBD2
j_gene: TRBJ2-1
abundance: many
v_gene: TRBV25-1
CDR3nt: TGTGCCAGCAGTGGGTCAGCGGGATTCTACAATGAGCAGTTCTTC
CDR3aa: CASSGSAGFYNEQFF

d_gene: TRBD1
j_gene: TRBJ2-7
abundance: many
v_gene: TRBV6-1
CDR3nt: TGTGCCAGCAACCAAAACAGGGGCTACGAGCAGTACTTC
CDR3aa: CASNQNRGYEQYF

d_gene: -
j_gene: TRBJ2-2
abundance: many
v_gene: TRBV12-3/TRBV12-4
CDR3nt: TGTGCCAGCAGTTTATTAGGGAACACCGGGGAGCTGTTTTTT
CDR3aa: CASSLLGNTGELFF

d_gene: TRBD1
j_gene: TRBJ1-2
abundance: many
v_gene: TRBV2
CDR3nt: TGTGCCAGCAGCGCAGGGACAGGCGGCAACTATGGCTACACCTTC
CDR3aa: CASSAGTGGNYGYTF

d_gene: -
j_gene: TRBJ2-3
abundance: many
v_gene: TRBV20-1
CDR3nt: TGCAGTGCCGAGACAGGATCAAGGATCACAGATACGCAGTATTTT
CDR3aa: CSAETGSRITDTQYF

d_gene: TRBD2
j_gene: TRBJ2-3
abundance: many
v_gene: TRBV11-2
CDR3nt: TGTGCCAGCAGCCCAAAACTGGGCTCCAGCGGGAACACAGATACGCAGTATTTT
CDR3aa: CASSPKLGSSGNTDTQYF

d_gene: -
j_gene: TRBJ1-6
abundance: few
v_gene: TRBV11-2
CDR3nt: TGTGCCAGCAGCTCTCAACCTGTGGGGGGGACTCTGGGAAATTCACCCCTCCACTTT
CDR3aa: CASSSQPVGGTLGNSPLHF

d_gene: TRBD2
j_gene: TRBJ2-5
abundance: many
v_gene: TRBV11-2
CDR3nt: TGTGCCAGCAGCTTTGGCCTAGCGGACTTAGAGACCCAGTACTTC
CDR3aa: CASSFGLADLETQYF

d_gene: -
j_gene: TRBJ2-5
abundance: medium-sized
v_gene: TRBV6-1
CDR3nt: TGTGCCAGCAGTGCCTCTCCTTGGGGGGAGACCCAGTACTTC
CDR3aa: CASSASPWGETQYF

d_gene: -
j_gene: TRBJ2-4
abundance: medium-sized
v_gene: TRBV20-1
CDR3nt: TGCAGTGCTAGTCCAGCGGAGGGGACCAAAAACATTCAGTACTTC
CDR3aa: CSASPAEGTKNIQYF

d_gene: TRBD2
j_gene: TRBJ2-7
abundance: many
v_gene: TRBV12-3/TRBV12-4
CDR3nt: TGTGCCAGCAGTTTATACGGGACTAGCGGGAATCTCTACGAGCAGTACTTC
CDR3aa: CASSLYGTSGNLYEQYF

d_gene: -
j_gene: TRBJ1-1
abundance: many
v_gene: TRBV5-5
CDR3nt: TGTGCCAGCAGCTTGGACGGGGTGAACACTGAAGCTTTCTTT
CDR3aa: CASSLDGVNTEAFF

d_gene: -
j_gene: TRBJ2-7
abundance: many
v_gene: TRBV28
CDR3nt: TGTGCCAGCACCCTCTCACCGTCCTACGAGCAGTACTTC
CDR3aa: CASTLSPSYEQYF

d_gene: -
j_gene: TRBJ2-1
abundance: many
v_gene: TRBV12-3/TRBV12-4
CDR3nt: TGTGCCAGCAGACGGAGAGGGAATGAGCAGTTCTTC
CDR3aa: CASRRRGNEQFF

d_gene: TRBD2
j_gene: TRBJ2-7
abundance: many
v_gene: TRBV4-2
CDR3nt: TGTGCCAGCACCCGCCGGGGGGTGAAGGGGCAGTACTTC
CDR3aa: CASTRRGVKGQYF

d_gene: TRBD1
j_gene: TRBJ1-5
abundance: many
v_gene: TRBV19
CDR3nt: TGTGCCAGTAGGAGGGCGGGACAGGGGGCCCAGAGCAATCAGCCCCAGCATTTT
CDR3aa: CASRRAGQGAQSNQPQHF

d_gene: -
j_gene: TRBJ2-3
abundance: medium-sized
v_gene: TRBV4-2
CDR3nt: TGTGCCAGCTCCCCTGGGAGACTCACAGATACGCAGTATTTT
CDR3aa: CASSPGRLTDTQYF

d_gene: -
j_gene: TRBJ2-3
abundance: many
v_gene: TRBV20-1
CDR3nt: TGCAGTGCTAGACCCGTGGGTCTGGATACGCAGTATTTT
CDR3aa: CSARPVGLDTQYF

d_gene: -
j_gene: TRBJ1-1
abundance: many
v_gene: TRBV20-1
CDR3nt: TGCAGTGCCCTAACCGGGGGAGCTATGAACACTGAAGCTTTCTTT
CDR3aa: CSALTGGAMNTEAFF

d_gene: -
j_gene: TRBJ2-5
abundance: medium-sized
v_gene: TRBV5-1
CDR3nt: TGCGCCAGCAGCTTGGGGGGAGGACCTCAAGAGACCCAGTACTTC
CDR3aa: CASSLGGGPQETQYF

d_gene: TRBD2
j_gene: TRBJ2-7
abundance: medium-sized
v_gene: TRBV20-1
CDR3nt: TGCAGTGCTCCCTCCCCTAGCGGGAGGGCCGTAGAGCAGTACTTC
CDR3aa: CSAPSPSGRAVEQYF

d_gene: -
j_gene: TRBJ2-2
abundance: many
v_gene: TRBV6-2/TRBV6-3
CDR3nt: TGTGCCAGCAGAGCGGGTCTTGGGGAGCTGTTTTTT
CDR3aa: CASRAGLGELFF

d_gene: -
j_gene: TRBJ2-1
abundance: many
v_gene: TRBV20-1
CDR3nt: TGCAGTGCCCAGGGGTGGCGGGAGTACAATGAGCAGTTCTTC
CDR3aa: CSAQGWREYNEQFF

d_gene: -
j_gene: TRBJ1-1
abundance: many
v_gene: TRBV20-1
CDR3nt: TGCAGTGTCGAGGGTTTGAACACTGAAGCTTTCTTT
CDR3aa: CSVEGLNTEAFF

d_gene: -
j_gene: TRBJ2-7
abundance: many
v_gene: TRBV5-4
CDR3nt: TGTGCCGCCAGCACGGCGCCGGATCCCTACGAGCAGTACTTC
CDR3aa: CAASTAPDPYEQYF

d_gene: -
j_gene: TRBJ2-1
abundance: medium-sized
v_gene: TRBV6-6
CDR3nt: TGTGCCAGCAGAAACACATACAATGAGCAGTTCTTC
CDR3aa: CASRNTYNEQFF

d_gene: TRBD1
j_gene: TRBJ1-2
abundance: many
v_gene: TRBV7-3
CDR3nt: TGTGCCAGCTCCCCGGGACAGTTCTATGGCTACACCTTC
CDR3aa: CASSPGQFYGYTF

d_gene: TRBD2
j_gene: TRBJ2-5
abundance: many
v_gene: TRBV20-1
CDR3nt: TGCAGTGCTATCGGACTAGCGGGAGGTCAAGAGACCCAGTACTTC
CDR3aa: CSAIGLAGGQETQYF

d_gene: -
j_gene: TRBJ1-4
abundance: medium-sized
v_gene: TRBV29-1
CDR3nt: TGCAGCGTGGGCCTGGGGGTTGGGGAAAAACTGTTTTTT
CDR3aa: CSVGLGVGEKLFF

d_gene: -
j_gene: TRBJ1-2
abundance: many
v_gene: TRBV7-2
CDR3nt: TGTGCCAGCAGCTCCGGGCCAGTGGACTATGGCTACACCTTC
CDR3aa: CASSSGPVDYGYTF

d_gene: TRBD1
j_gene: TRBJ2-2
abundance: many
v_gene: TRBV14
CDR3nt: TGTGCCAGCAGCGCCCAACAGGGGGGGGAGCTGTTTTTT
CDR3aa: CASSAQQGGELFF

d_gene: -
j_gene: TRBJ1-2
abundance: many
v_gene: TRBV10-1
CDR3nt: TGCGCCAGCAGTGGACAGGACGGCTATGGCTACACCTTC
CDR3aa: CASSGQDGYGYTF

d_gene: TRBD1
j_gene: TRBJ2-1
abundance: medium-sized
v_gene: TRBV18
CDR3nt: TGTGCCAGCTCACCGGCCGGGACAGGGCGCGATGAGCAGTTCTTC
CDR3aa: CASSPAGTGRDEQFF

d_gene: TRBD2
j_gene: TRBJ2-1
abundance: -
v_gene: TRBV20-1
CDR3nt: TGCAGTGTCTGGGGACTGGCGGGAGGCCTCTGGAATGAGCAGTTCTTC
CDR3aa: CSVWGLAGGLWNEQFF

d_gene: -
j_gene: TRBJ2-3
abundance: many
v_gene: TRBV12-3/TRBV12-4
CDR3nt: TGTGCCTCCATGAGGGGCTTTCCAGATACGCAGTATTTT
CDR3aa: CASMRGFPDTQYF

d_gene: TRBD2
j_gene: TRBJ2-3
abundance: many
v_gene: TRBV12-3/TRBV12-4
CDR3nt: TGTGCCAGCAGACATCGACTAGCGGGAGTGGTGGATACGCAGTATTTT
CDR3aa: CASRHRLAGVVDTQYF

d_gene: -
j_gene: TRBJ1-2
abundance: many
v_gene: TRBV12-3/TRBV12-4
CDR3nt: TGTGCCAGCAAGCGGGACGCAGCCGACACTTATGGCTACACCTTC
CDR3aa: CASKRDAADTYGYTF

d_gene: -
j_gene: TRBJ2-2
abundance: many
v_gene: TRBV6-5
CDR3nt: TGTGCCAGCAGTTATACTGGGCCACGGACCGGGGAGCTGTTTTTT
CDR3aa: CASSYTGPRTGELFF

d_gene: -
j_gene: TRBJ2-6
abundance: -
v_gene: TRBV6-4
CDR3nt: TGTGCCTGCTTCGAAGGCCTGGTGGGGAAAAACTCTGGGGCCAACGTCCTGACTTTC
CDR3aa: CACFEGLVGKNSGANVLTF

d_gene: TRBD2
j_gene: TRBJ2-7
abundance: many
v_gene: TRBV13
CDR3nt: TGTGCCAGCAGCCCCGGGACTAGCGGGAGGAACGAGCAGTACTTC
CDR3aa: CASSPGTSGRNEQYF

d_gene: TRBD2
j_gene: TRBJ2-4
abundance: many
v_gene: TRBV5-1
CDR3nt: TGCGCCAGCAGCTTGGATCCAGCGGGGGGCATTCAGTACTTC
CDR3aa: CASSLDPAGGIQYF

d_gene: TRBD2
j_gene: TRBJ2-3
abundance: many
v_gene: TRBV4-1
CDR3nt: TGCGCCAGCAGCCAAGTGGTAGCGGGCCATACGCAGTATTTT
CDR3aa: CASSQVVAGHTQYF